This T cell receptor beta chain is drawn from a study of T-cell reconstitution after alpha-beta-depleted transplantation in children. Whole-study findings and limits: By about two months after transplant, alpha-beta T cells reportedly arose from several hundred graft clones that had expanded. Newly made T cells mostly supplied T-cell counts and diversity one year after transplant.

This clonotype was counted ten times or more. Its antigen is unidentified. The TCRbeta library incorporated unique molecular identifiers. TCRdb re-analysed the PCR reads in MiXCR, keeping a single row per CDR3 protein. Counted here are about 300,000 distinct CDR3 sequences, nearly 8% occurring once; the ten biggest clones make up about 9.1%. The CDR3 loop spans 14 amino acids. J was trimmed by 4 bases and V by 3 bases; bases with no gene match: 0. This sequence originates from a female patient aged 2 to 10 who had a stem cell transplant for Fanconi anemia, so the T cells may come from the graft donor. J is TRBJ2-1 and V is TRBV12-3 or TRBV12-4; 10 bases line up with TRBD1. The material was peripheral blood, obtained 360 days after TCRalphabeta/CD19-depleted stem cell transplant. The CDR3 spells CASSLGQGYNEQFF. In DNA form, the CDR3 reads TGTGCCAGCAGTTTGGGACAGGGGTACAATGAGCAGTTCTTC.